The 2 T cell receptor beta chains below all came from one sample that was sequenced in a study of naive and memory T cell subsets. Study-wide points: Especially in CD8 cells, naive repertoires contained a few larger clonotypes, possibly CD45RA-re-expressing memory cells.

Both TRBC1 and TRBC2 were covered by a beta constant-region primer of two equimolar oligonucleotides. Ligated cDNA was amplified by four rounds of PCR with nested alpha and beta constant-region primers and SP2. Each CDR3 protein is one row after TCRdb ran MiXCR on the UMI-ligation and nested PCR reads. The table shows roughly 140,000 distinct CDR3 sequences, with about 20% occurring only once. No antigens are known for them. The sample taken for sequencing was naive CD8+ T cells from blood. The source of these receptors is a human donor in good health.

This rearrangement joins TRBV12-3 or TRBV12-4 to TRBJ2-1; TRBD2 is a possible D gene (7 bases). V dropped 6 bases and J dropped 3 bases, with 27 bases sitting between them. The CDR3 extends over 19 amino acids. The CDR3 spells CASSLLTIEGRGIYNEQFF. As DNA, the CDR3 is TGTGCCAGCAGCCTTCTTACAATCGAGGGGAGGGGGATCTACAATGAGCAGTTCTTC.

This chain links TRBV2 with TRBJ2-7; TRBD1 matches 9 bases. J gave up 4 bases and V 10 bases, and 8 bases lay outside the gene matches. Per germline, CDR1 SNHLY and CDR2 FYNNEI. The CDR3 has 13 amino acids. CDR3 sequence reads: CATGTGGAYEQYF. CDR3 nucleotide sequence: TGTGCCACCGGAACAGGGGGCGCATACGAGCAGTACTTC.